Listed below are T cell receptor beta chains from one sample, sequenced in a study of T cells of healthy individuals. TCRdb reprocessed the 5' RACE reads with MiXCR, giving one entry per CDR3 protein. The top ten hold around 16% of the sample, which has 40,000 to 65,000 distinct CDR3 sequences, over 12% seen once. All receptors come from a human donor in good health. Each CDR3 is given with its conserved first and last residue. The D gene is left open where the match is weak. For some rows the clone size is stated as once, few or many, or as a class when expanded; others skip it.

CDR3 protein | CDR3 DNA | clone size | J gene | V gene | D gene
CASGQTGGTDTQYF | TGTGCCAGCGGCCAGACAGGGGGGACAGATACGCAGTATTTT | . | TRBJ2-3 | TRBV7-2 | TRBD1
CASSRGGGQGSNEQYF | TGCGCCAGCAGCAGAGGAGGTGGGCAGGGCAGCAACGAGCAGTACTTC | many | TRBJ2-7 | TRBV5-1 | .
CSALQGFEDGNTIYF | TGCAGTGCTCTACAGGGTTTCGAAGATGGAAACACCATATATTTT | . | TRBJ1-3 | TRBV20-1 | .
CSASQEVAVTDTQYF | TGCAGTGCTTCCCAAGAGGTAGCGGTTACAGATACGCAGTATTTT | many | TRBJ2-3 | TRBV20-1 | .
CASSSYQLGAADTQYF | TGTGCCAGCAGTTCCTATCAATTAGGGGCGGCAGATACGCAGTATTTT | . | TRBJ2-3 | TRBV28 | .
CAWSSFRGETQYF | TGTGCCTGGAGTTCGTTCAGAGGCGAGACCCAGTACTTC | many | TRBJ2-5 | TRBV30 | .
CASSEIRFLNTEAFF | TGTGCCAGCAGTGAGATCAGATTCTTGAACACTGAAGCTTTCTTT | few | TRBJ1-1 | TRBV6-1 | .
CATSDDRTGSGNTIYF | TGTGCCACCAGTGATGACCGGACAGGGTCGGGAAACACCATATATTTT | few | TRBJ1-3 | TRBV24-1 | TRBD1
CASNGEWGSYEQYF | TGTGCCAGCAATGGGGAGTGGGGTTCCTACGAGCAGTACTTC | many | TRBJ2-7 | TRBV28 | .
CASSEVPGIDTQYF | TGTGCCAGCAGTGAAGTACCGGGGATAGATACGCAGTATTTT | many | TRBJ2-3 | TRBV6-1 | .
CSARMLAGQETQYF | TGCAGTGCTAGAATGCTAGCGGGGCAAGAGACCCAGTACTTC | few | TRBJ2-5 | TRBV20-1 | TRBD2
CASSSPGTGAGGTEAFF | TGTGCCAGCAGCTCTCCCGGGACAGGGGCCGGTGGAACTGAAGCTTTCTTT | medium-sized | TRBJ1-1 | TRBV7-9 | TRBD1
CASSFSRDYRYNEQFF | TGTGCCAGCAGCTTCTCCCGGGACTACAGATACAATGAGCAGTTCTTC | . | TRBJ2-1 | TRBV7-9 | TRBD2
CASSPYRVGSPLHF | TGTGCCAGCAGCCCCTACAGGGTAGGGTCACCCCTCCACTTT | many | TRBJ1-6 | TRBV12-3/TRBV12-4 | .
CASSLLDAETQYF | TGCGCCAGCAGCTTGCTGGATGCAGAGACCCAGTACTTC | few | TRBJ2-5 | TRBV5-1 | .
CAWGSFRTDTQYF | TGTGCCTGGGGATCCTTCCGCACAGATACGCAGTATTTT | . | TRBJ2-3 | TRBV30 | .
CASSPPGANEQYF | TGTGCCAGCAGCCCCCCCGGGGCCAACGAGCAGTACTTC | few | TRBJ2-7 | TRBV7-9 | .
CSAIRTSGSRDEQFF | TGCAGTGCCATTCGGACTAGCGGGAGTCGGGATGAGCAGTTCTTC | once | TRBJ2-1 | TRBV20-1 | TRBD2
CASSIAGSWGGELFF | TGTGCCAGCAGCATCGCAGGGTCTTGGGGCGGGGAGCTGTTTTTT | few | TRBJ2-2 | TRBV7-2 | .
CASSVGVSTDTQYF | TGTGCCAGCAGCGTCGGGGTGAGCACAGATACGCAGTATTTT | many | TRBJ2-3 | TRBV9 | .
CASSSGKKTGGRNEQFF | TGTGCCAGCAGTTCCGGTAAGAAGACGGGAGGGCGCAATGAGCAGTTCTTC | many | TRBJ2-1 | TRBV6-2/TRBV6-3 | TRBD2
CASSFTGTSGNEQFF | TGTGCCAGCAGCTTCACCGGGACTAGCGGCAATGAGCAGTTCTTC | . | TRBJ2-1 | TRBV7-2 | TRBD2
CASSLGIRASDGELFF | TGTGCCAGCAGCTTAGGGATCCGGGCCTCAGACGGGGAGCTGTTTTTT | . | TRBJ2-2 | TRBV7-2 | .
CASSGGLAGDDEQFF | TGTGCCAGCAGCGGCGGACTAGCGGGAGACGATGAGCAGTTCTTC | few | TRBJ2-1 | TRBV9 | TRBD2
CASSVGGVSYNEQFF | TGTGCCAGCAGTGTGGGGGGGGTTTCGTACAATGAGCAGTTCTTC | few | TRBJ2-1 | TRBV6-1 | TRBD2
CASSTSDGVQETQYF | TGTGCCAGCAGCACCTCCGACGGAGTCCAAGAGACCCAGTACTTC | few | TRBJ2-5 | TRBV7-9 | .
CSASRTRILTEQYF | TGCAGTGCTTCACGGACTAGAATCCTTACCGAGCAGTACTTC | few | TRBJ2-7 | TRBV20-1 | TRBD2
CASSQDGLRVREQFF | TGTGCCAGCAGCCAAGATGGACTAAGAGTGCGCGAGCAGTTCTTC | medium-sized | TRBJ2-1 | TRBV3-1 | .
CASSLIEVGELFF | TGTGCCAGCAGCTTAATCGAGGTTGGGGAGCTGTTTTTT | many | TRBJ2-2 | TRBV7-9 | .
CASSDYEDTSNYGYTF | TGTGCCAGCAGTGACTACGAGGACACTTCTAACTATGGCTACACCTTC | many | TRBJ1-2 | TRBV6-4 | .
CASSSTGQGGEKLFF | TGTGCCAGCAGCTCCACGGGACAGGGGGGTGAAAAACTGTTTTTT | . | TRBJ1-4 | TRBV7-6 | TRBD1
CASSFWGTEAFF | TGTGCCAGCAGTTTCTGGGGGACTGAAGCTTTCTTT | few | TRBJ1-1 | TRBV27 | .
CASSSRTDTQYF | TGTGCCAGCAGCTCCCGTACAGATACGCAGTATTTT | . | TRBJ2-3 | TRBV5-4 | .
CASSLRTSGVQYEQYF | TGTGCCAGCAGCTTACGGACTAGCGGGGTCCAATACGAGCAGTACTTC | few | TRBJ2-7 | TRBV5-5 | TRBD2
CASSLGEGGNSPLHF | TGTGCCAGCAGCTTAGGGGAGGGGGGCAATTCACCCCTCCACTTT | many | TRBJ1-6 | TRBV11-2 | .
CARFPYEQYF | TGTGCCAGATTTCCCTACGAGCAGTACTTC | few | TRBJ2-7 | TRBV12-3/TRBV12-4 | .
CSARDSGGPGELFF | TGCAGTGCTAGAGATTCGGGGGGCCCCGGGGAGCTGTTTTTT | . | TRBJ2-2 | TRBV20-1 | .
CSVVQGAFYGYTF | TGCAGCGTTGTGCAGGGTGCCTTCTATGGCTACACCTTC | many | TRBJ1-2 | TRBV29-1 | .
CSAPSPSGITGELFF | TGCAGTGCCCCATCGCCTAGCGGAATCACCGGGGAGCTGTTTTTT | many | TRBJ2-2 | TRBV20-1 | TRBD2
CASSQGTGNTEAFF | TGTGCCAGCAGCCAAGGGACAGGGAACACTGAAGCTTTCTTT | . | TRBJ1-1 | TRBV3-1 | TRBD1
CASSISGGAHNEQFF | TGTGCCAGCAGCATTAGCGGGGGGGCCCACAATGAGCAGTTCTTC | many | TRBJ2-1 | TRBV7-6 | TRBD2
CAWSGDLLSYEQYF | TGTGCCTGGAGTGGGGACCTTCTCTCCTACGAGCAGTACTTC | . | TRBJ2-7 | TRBV30 | .
CASSLDRGHEQYF | TGTGCCAGCAGCTTGGATCGTGGCCACGAGCAGTACTTC | few | TRBJ2-7 | TRBV5-4 | .
CASSESWTGLGGLETGELFF | TGCGCCAGCAGTGAGTCCTGGACAGGGCTTGGGGGTCTAGAGACCGGGGAGCTGTTTTTT | few | TRBJ2-2 | TRBV10-2 | TRBD1
CSALTSGRGRTDTQYF | TGCAGTGCCCTGACTAGCGGGAGAGGGAGAACAGATACGCAGTATTTT | . | TRBJ2-3 | TRBV20-1 | TRBD2
CAWNVGGPKNIQYF | TGTGCCTGGAATGTAGGGGGCCCCAAAAACATTCAGTACTTC | once | TRBJ2-4 | TRBV30 | TRBD1
CASSQAYRTYEQYF | TGTGCCAGCAGCCAAGCGTACAGAACCTACGAGCAGTACTTC | many | TRBJ2-7 | TRBV3-1 | .
CSARAGHETGNTIYF | TGCAGTGCTAGGGCGGGCCATGAGACTGGAAACACCATATATTTT | . | TRBJ1-3 | TRBV20-1 | .
CASSLGGHGEAFF | TGTGCCAGCAGCTTAGGGGGGCACGGTGAAGCTTTCTTT | . | TRBJ1-1 | TRBV11-2 | .
CASSESFNEQYF | TGTGCCAGCAGTGAGTCCTTCAACGAGCAGTACTTC | many | TRBJ2-7 | TRBV2 | .